This TCR beta chain was sequenced for a study of T cells in Graves' hyperthyroidism and ophthalmopathy. Study-level background: Peripheral blood was taken when the disease was first diagnosed, before any treatment began. Study outcomes and limitations: Most thyroid clonotypes that were expanded above 0.001 also turned up in blood. Ophthalmopathy was identified by the model a median approximately 6.9 months ahead of onset.

This clonotype has only a few counts. Its antigen is undetermined. The CDR3 totals 14 residues. The ends were cut back, 2 bases at V and 5 bases at J, with 10 bases in the middle. CDR1 and CDR2 (germline): GTSNPN, SVGIG (reference sequence). TCR beta CDR3 regions were amplified from RNA. First-round RT-PCR of the TCR CDR3 relied on the HTBI primer set. TCRdb reanalysed the multiplex PCR reads using MiXCR and keeps one entry per CDR3 protein. The profile shows some 490,000 distinct CDR3 sequences, 15% to 20% of them singletons. Sequencing was performed on blood. The gene calls are TRBV30 and TRBJ1-6; D gene ambiguous. The receptor was derived from a woman younger than 45 with Graves' ophthalmopathy. CDR3 bases: TGTGCCTGGAGTATTTGGACGGATAATTCACCCCTCCACTTT. Its translation: CAWSIWTDNSPLHF.